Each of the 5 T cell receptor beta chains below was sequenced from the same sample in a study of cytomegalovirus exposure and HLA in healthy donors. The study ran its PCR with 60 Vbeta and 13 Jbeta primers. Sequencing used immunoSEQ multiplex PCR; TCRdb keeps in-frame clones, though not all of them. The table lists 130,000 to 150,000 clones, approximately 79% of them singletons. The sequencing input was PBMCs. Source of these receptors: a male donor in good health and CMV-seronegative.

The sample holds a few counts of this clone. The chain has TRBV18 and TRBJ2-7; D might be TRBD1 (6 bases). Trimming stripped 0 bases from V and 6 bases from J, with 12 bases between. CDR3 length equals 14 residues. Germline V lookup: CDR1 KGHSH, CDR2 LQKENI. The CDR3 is CASSPPHRAGEQYF. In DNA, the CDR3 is TGTGCCAGCTCACCACCCCACAGGGCGGGCGAGCAGTACTTC.

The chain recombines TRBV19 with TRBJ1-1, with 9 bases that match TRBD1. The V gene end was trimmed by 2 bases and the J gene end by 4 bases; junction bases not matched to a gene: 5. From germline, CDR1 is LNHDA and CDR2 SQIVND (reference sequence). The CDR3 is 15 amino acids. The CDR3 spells CASSIPGQGGTEAFF. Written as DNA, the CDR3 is TGTGCCAGTAGTATACCGGGACAGGGTGGCACTGAAGCTTTCTTT. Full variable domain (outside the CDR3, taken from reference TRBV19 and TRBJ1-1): DGGITQSPKYLFRKEGQNVTLSCEQNLNHDAMYWYRQDPGQGLRLIYYSQIVNDFQKGDIAEGYSVSREKKESFPLTVTSAQKNPTAFYLCASSIPGQGGTEAFFGQGTRLTVV.

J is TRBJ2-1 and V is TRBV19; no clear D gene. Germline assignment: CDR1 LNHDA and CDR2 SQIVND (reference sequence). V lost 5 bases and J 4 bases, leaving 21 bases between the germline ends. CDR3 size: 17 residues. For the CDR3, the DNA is TGTGCCAGTAGTCGAGCCGAGTACGATCCCTTTTACAATGAGCAGTTCTTC. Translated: CASSRAEYDPFYNEQFF. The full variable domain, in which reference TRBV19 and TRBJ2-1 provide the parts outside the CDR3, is DGGITQSPKYLFRKEGQNVTLSCEQNLNHDAMYWYRQDPGQGLRLIYYSQIVNDFQKGDIAEGYSVSREKKESFPLTVTSAQKNPTAFYLCASSRAEYDPFYNEQFFGPGTRLTVL.

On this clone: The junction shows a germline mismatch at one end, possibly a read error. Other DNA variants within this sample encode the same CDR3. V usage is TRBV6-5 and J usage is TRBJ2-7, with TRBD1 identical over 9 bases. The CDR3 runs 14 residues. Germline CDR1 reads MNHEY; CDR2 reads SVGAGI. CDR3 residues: CASSITGGSREQYF. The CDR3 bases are TGCGCCAGCAGTATTACAGGGGGCTCGAGGGAGCAGTACTTC.

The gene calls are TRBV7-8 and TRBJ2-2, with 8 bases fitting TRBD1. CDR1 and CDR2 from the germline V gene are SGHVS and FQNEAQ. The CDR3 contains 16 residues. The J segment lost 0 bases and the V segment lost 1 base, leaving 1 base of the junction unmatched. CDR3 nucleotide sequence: TGTGCCAGCAGCTTAGACAGGGGGTCGAACACCGGGGAGCTGTTTTTT. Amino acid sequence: CASSLDRGSNTGELFF.